The next 5 T cell receptor beta chains were all read from a single sample in a study of blood T cells in healthy people across ages. The second PCR ran roughly 7 to 12 cycles with a sample-barcoded 5' primer and J-beta primers. TCRdb fed the 5' RACE reads into MiXCR, producing one record per CDR3 protein. The data show 700,000 to 900,000 distinct CDR3 sequences, about a quarter seen once. This sample was also put to use in a study of T cells of mothers and their children.

The sequenced sample was blood. The receptor source for this set is a boy between 5 and 17 years old in good health.

The chain joins TRBV7-2 to TRBJ1-6; D is perhaps TRBD1 (5 bases). Germline CDR1 reads SGHTA; CDR2 reads FQGNSA. This CDR3 comprises 17 residues. The ends were cut back, 4 bases at V and 7 bases at J, with 20 bases in the middle. CDR3 region: CASSSPSGLHGNSPLHF. The CDR3 coding sequence is TGTGCCAGCAGCTCTCCGTCGGGACTCCACGGAAATTCACCCCTCCACTTT.

The V call is TRBV6-1, the J call TRBJ2-5, with 7 bases identical to TRBD2. The end of the DNA is better explained by TRBJ2-1, so the J call may be wrong. Germline loops: CDR1 MNHNS, CDR2 SASEGT. CDR3 size: 14 residues. CDR3 sequence reads: CAISTGGSYNEQFF. CDR3 nucleotides: TGTGCCATCAGCACGGGGGGCTCCTACAATGAGCAGTTCTTC.

This chain uses TRBV24-1 with TRBJ2-2, with unresolved D. The CDR3 runs 14 residues. Germline CDR1 KGHDR, CDR2 SFDVKD. V was shortened by 4 bases and J by 7 bases, with 12 bases between the two germline ends. This CDR3 reads CATSDSNQNGELFF. The CDR3 bases are TGTGCCACCAGTGACTCCAATCAGAACGGGGAGCTGTTTTTT.

This clonotype showed up just a few times. The chain recombines TRBV6-6 with TRBJ2-7; D is perhaps TRBD1 or TRBD2 (6 bases each). The CDR3 extends over 15 amino acids. CDR1 and CDR2 (germline): MNHNY, SVGAGI (reference sequence). The V gene lost 6 bases and the J gene lost 0 bases, with 15 bases spanning the gap. The CDR3 coding sequence is TGTGCCAGCAGCCTTTTTGGAGGGGGCTCCTACGAGCAGTACTTC. It encodes CASSLFGGGSYEQYF.

CDR3 nucleotide sequence: TGCAGTGCTAGTGACCCAGCGAATAGCTACAATGAGCAGTTCTTC. As protein: CSASDPANSYNEQFF. The rearrangement uses TRBV20-1 and TRBJ2-1; D call uncertain. Germline V gene sequence: CDR1 DFQATT, CDR2 SNEGSKA (reference sequence). This CDR3 has 15 residues. Trimming left V 3 bases short and J 3 bases short, with 15 bases between.